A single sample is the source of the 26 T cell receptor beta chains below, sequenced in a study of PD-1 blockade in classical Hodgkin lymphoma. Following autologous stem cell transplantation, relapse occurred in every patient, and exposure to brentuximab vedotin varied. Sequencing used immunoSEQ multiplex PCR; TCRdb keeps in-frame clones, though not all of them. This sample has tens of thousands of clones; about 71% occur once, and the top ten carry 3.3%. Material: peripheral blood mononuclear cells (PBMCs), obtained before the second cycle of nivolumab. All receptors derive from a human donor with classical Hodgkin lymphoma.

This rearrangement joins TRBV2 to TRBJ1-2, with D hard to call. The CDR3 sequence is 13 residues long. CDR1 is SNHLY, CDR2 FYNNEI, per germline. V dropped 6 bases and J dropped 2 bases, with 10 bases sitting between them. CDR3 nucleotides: TGTGCCAGCAGCGAGGTGGGGAACTATGGCTACACCTTC. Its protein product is CASSEVGNYGYTF.

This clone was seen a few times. DNA for the CDR3: TGCGCCAGCAGCTTGAGACCTGGGACGGCGAACACCGGGGAGCTGTTTTTT. This sequence encodes CASSLRPGTANTGELFF. The V call is TRBV5-1, the J call TRBJ2-2; the D gene could be TRBD1 or TRBD2 (5 bases each). CDR1 and CDR2 from the germline V gene are SGHRS and YFSETQ. The V end lost 1 base, the J end lost 0 bases, and 13 bases lay between the germline ends. CDR3 length: 17 residues.

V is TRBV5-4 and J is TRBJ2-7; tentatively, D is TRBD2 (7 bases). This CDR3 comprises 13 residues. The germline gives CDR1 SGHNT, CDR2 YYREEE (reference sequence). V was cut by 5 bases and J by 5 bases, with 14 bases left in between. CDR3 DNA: TGTGCCAGCAGGCTGGGGGGGCGGGACGAGCAGTACTTC. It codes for CASRLGGRDEQYF. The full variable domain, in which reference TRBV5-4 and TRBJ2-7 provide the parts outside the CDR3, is ETGVTQSPTHLIKTRGQQVTLRCSSQSGHNTVSWYQQALGQGPQFIFQYYREEENGRGNFPPRFSGLQFPNYSSELNVNALELDDSALYLCASRLGGRDEQYFGPGTRLTVT.

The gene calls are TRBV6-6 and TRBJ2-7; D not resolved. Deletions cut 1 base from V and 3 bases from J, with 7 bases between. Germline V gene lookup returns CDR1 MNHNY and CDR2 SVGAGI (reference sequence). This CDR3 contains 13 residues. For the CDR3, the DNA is TGTGCCAGCAGTTACTTCGGCGGCTACGAGCAGTACTTC. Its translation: CASSYFGGYEQYF.

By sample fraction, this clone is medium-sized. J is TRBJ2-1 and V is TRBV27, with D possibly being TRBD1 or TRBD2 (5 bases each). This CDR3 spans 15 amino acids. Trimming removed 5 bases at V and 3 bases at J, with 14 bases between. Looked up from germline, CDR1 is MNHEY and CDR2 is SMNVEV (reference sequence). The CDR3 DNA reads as TGTGCCAGCAGTCCGGGACCACAGGACTACAATGAGCAGTTCTTC. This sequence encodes CASSPGPQDYNEQFF.

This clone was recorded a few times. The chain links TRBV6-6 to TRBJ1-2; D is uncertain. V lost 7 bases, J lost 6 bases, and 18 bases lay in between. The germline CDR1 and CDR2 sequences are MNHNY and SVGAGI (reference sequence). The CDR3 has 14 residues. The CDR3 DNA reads TGTGCCAGCACCCAGAATGGGGTCGGGGATGGCTACACCTTC. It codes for CASTQNGVGDGYTF.

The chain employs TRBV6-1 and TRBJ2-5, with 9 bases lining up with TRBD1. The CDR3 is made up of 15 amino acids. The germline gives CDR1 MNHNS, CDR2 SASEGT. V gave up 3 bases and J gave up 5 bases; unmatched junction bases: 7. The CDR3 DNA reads TGTGCCAGCAGTGACGCCGGGACAGGGCTTGAGACCCAGTACTTC. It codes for CASSDAGTGLETQYF.

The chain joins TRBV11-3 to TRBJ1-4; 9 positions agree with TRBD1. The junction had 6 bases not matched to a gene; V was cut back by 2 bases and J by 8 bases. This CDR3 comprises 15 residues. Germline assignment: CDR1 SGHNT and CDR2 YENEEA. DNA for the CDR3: TGTGCCAGCAGCTTACCGGGACAGGGACTCGAAAAACTGTTTTTT. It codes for CASSLPGQGLEKLFF.

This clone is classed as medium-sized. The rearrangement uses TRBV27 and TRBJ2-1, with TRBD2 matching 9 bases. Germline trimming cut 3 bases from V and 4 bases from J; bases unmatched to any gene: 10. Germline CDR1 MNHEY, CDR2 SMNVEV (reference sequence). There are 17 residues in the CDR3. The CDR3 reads CASSLNPSAGGYNEQFF. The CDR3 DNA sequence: TGTGCCAGCAGTTTGAATCCTTCAGCGGGGGGATACAATGAGCAGTTCTTC.

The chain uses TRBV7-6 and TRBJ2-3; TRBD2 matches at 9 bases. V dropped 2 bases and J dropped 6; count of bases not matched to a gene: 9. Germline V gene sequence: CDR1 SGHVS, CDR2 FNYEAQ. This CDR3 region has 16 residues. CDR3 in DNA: TGTGCCAGCAGCTTATTGGCTAGCGGGGCGGGGGATACGCAGTATTTT. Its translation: CASSLLASGAGDTQYF.

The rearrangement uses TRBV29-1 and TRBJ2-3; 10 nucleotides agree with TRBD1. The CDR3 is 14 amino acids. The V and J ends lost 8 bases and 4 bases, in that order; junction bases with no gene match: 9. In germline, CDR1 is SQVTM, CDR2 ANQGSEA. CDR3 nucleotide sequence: TGCAGCAAGAAAGACAGGGGGCCCGCAGATACGCAGTATTTT. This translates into CSKKDRGPADTQYF.

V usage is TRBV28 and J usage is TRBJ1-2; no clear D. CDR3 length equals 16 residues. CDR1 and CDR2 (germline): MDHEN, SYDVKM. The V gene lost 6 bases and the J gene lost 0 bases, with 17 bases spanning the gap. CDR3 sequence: CASSFLSKGSNYGYTF. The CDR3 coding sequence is TGTGCCAGCAGCTTCCTTTCAAAAGGGTCTAACTATGGCTACACCTTC.

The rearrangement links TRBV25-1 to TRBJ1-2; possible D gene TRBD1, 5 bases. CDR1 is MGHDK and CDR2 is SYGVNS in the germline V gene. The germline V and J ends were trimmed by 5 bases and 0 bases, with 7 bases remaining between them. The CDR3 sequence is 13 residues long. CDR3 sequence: CASSRTPNYGYTF. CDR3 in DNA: TGTGCCAGCAGTAGGACACCTAACTATGGCTACACCTTC.

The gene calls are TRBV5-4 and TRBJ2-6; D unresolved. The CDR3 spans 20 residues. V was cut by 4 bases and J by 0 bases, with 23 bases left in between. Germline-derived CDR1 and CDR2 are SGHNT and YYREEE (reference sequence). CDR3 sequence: CASSAKVRSRQDSGANVLTF. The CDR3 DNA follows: TGTGCCAGCAGCGCTAAAGTACGTAGCAGACAAGACTCTGGGGCCAACGTCCTGACTTTC.

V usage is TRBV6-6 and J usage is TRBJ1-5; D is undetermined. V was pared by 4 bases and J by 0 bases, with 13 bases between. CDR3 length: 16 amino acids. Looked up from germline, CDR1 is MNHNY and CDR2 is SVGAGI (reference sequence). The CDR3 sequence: CASSFGDSDSNQPQHF. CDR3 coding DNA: TGTGCCAGCAGTTTTGGAGATTCGGATAGCAATCAGCCCCAGCATTTT.

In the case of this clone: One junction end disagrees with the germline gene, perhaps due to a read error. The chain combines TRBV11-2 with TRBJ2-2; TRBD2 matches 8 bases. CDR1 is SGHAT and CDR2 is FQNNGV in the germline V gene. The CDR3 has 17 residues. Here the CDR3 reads CASSKDPRLANTGELFF. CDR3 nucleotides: TGTGCCAGCAGCAAAGACCCGAGACTAGCGAATACCGGGGAGCTGTTTTTT.

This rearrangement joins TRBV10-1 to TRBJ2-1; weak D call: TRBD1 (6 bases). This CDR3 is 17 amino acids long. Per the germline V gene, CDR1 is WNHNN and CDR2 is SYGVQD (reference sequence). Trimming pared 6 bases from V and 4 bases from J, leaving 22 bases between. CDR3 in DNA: TGCGCCAGCAGCGAAGGGACCGGGACAATTAGATACAATGAGCAGTTCTTC. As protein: CASSEGTGTIRYNEQFF.

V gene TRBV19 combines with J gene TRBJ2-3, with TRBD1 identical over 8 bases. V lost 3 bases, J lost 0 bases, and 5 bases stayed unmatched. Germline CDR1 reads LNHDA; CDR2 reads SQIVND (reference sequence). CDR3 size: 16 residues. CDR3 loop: CASSILTGVSTDTQYF. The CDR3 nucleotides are TGTGCCAGTAGTATTCTGACAGGGGTTAGCACAGATACGCAGTATTTT.

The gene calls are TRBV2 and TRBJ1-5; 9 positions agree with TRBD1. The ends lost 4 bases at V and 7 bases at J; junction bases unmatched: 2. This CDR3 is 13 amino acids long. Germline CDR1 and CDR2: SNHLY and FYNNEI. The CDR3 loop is CASSATGGQPQHF. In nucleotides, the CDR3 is TGTGCCAGCAGTGCCACAGGGGGCCAGCCCCAGCATTTT.

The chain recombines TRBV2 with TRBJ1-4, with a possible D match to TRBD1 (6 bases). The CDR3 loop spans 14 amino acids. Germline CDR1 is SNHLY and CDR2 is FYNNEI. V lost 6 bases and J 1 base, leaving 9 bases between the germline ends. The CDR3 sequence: CASRGGLTNEKLFF. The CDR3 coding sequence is TGTGCCAGCAGGGGGGGGCTAACTAATGAAAAACTGTTTTTT.

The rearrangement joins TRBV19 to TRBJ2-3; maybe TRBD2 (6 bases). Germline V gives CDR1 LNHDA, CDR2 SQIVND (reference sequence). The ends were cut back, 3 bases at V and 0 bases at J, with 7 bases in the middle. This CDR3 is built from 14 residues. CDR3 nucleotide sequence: TGTGCCAGTAGTATCGGGAGCAGCACAGATACGCAGTATTTT. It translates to CASSIGSSTDTQYF. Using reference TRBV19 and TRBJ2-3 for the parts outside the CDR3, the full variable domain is DGGITQSPKYLFRKEGQNVTLSCEQNLNHDAMYWYRQDPGQGLRLIYYSQIVNDFQKGDIAEGYSVSREKKESFPLTVTSAQKNPTAFYLCASSIGSSTDTQYFGPGTRLTVL.

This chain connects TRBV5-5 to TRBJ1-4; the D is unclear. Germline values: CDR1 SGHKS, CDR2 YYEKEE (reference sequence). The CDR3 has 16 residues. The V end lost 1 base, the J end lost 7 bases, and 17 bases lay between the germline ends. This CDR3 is CASSLSPHESTEKLFF. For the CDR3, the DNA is TGTGCCAGCAGCTTGTCTCCGCACGAGTCTACTGAAAAACTGTTTTTT.

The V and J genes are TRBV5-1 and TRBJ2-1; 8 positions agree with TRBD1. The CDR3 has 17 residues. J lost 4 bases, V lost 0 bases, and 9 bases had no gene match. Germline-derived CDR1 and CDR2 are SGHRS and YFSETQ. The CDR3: CASSLGVGQGDYNEQFF. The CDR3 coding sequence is TGCGCCAGCAGCTTGGGGGTCGGACAGGGAGATTACAATGAGCAGTTCTTC.

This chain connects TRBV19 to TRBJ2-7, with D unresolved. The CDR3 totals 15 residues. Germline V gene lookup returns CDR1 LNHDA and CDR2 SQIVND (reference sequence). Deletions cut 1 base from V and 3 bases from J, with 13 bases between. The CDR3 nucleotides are TGTGCCAGTAGTATAGCCGACGGGCGTCTCTACGAGCAGTACTTC. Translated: CASSIADGRLYEQYF.

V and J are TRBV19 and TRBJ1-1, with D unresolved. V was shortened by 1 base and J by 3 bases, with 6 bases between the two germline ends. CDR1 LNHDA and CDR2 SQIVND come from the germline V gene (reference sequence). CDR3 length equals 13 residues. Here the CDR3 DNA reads TGTGCCAGTAGTATAGCGGGCCACACTGAAGCTTTCTTT. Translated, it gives CASSIAGHTEAFF.

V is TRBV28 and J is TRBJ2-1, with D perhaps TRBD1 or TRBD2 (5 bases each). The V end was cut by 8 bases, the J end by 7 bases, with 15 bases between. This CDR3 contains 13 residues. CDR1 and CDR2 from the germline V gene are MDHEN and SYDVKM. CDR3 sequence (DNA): TGTGCCAGCGCTAGGGACCGCAGGAATGAGCAGTTCTTC. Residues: CASARDRRNEQFF.